The 17 T cell receptor beta chains below were found in one sample sequenced in a study of high-grade serous ovarian cancer treatment subgroups. Data came from immunoSEQ multiplex PCR; TCRdb stores just in-frame clones and leaves some out. Of 3,000 to 4,500 clones listed, around three quarters are singletons. Tumor samples were obtained before definitive surgery or chemotherapy. The sequenced sample was tumor tissue. The receptor set was obtained from a human donor with high-grade serous ovarian cancer.

The chain links TRBV11-3 to TRBJ2-7; 8 bases map to TRBD2. Trimming took 4 bases from V and 3 from J; bases not matched to a gene: 5. This CDR3 is built from 14 residues. CDR1 is SGHNT and CDR2 is YENEEA in the germline V gene. CDR3 DNA: TGTGCCAGCAGCTCGCCACGGGGGGGCTACGAGCAGTACTTC. Translating it yields CASSSPRGGYEQYF.

CDR3 in amino acids: CASSQGSAYNEQFF. The CDR3 DNA reads TGTGCCAGCAGTCAGGGAAGCGCCTACAATGAGCAGTTCTTC. V gene TRBV6-4 combines with J gene TRBJ2-1; perhaps TRBD1 as D (5 bases). CDR3 length: 14 amino acids. V dropped 5 bases and J dropped 2 bases, with 10 bases sitting between them. The germline V gene encodes CDR1 MRHNA and CDR2 SNTAGT.

The rearrangement uses TRBV29-1 and TRBJ2-1; the D gene is possibly TRBD2 (5 bases). Trimming took 6 bases from V and 7 from J, leaving 19 bases between them. The CDR3 is 14 residues long. CDR1 and CDR2 from the germline V gene are SQVTM and ANQGSEA. CDR3 region: CSVGLLSSGNEQFF. CDR3 DNA sequence: TGCAGCGTGGGCCTGCTGAGTTCGGGAAATGAGCAGTTCTTC.

This clone was observed a few times. The CDR3 nucleotides read TGTGCCAGCAGCTTAGGCGGGAGCACCGGGGAGCTGTTTTTT. Its translation: CASSLGGSTGELFF. The chain links TRBV7-9 to TRBJ2-2; 7 bases align to TRBD2. CDR3 length equals 14 residues. Germline CDR1 and CDR2: SEHNR and FQNEAQ (reference sequence). The V segment lost 1 base and the J segment 4 bases; nucleotides outside the gene matches: 0.

This rearrangement joins TRBV7-9 to TRBJ2-2; D uncertain. The length of the CDR3 is 14 residues. Germline CDR1 SEHNR, CDR2 FQNEAQ (reference sequence). Trimming stripped 4 bases from V and 4 bases from J, with 10 bases between. The CDR3 sequence is CASSSAPGTGELFF. CDR3 sequence (DNA): TGTGCCAGCAGCTCAGCTCCCGGCACCGGGGAGCTGTTTTTT.

This chain links TRBV19 with TRBJ2-6; D is unresolved. There are 13 residues in the CDR3. V lost 3 bases, J lost 2 bases, and 2 bases lay in between. From germline, CDR1 is LNHDA and CDR2 SQIVND (reference sequence). Here the CDR3 DNA reads TGTGCCAGTAGTATTACTGGGGCCAACGTCCTGACTTTC. Its translation is CASSITGANVLTF.

This chain connects TRBV7-2 to TRBJ2-1; 12 nucleotides align to TRBD2. Unmatched junction bases numbered 5, after V lost 5 bases and J lost 9 bases. Germline CDR1 SGHTA, CDR2 FQGNSA. CDR3 length: 14 amino acids. The CDR3 nucleotides are TGTGCCAGCAGCCCTCGACTAGCGGGGGCTGAGCAGTTCTTC. Residues: CASSPRLAGAEQFF.

This chain joins TRBV28 and TRBJ1-5; 7 bases match TRBD1. Germline CDR1 and CDR2: MDHEN and SYDVKM. The ends lost 6 bases at V and 1 base at J; junction bases unmatched: 6. CDR3 length equals 15 residues. In nucleotides, the CDR3 is TGTGCCAGCAGGCGCCCGGGACAGAGCAATCAGCCCCAGCATTTT. This encodes CASRRPGQSNQPQHF.

The chain couples TRBV15 to TRBJ1-1, with 10 bases aligning to TRBD1. CDR1 LNHNV and CDR2 YYDKDF come from the germline V gene (reference sequence). The CDR3 length is 20 residues. V was pared by 5 bases and J by 3 bases, with 21 bases of the junction left unmatched. The CDR3 sequence: CATSGTPIDRGLLADTEAFF. The CDR3 DNA sequence: TGTGCCACCAGCGGAACACCAATAGACAGGGGGCTTCTGGCGGACACTGAAGCTTTCTTT.

The chain employs TRBV4-3 and TRBJ2-5; TRBD1 matches 7 bases. The CDR3 runs 15 residues. V was clipped by 2 bases and J by 2 bases; unmatched bases: 5. The germline V gene has CDR1 LGHNA and CDR2 YSLEER. The CDR3 region is CASSQPDREQETQYF. DNA of the CDR3: TGCGCCAGCAGCCAACCCGACAGGGAACAAGAGACCCAGTACTTC.

The gene calls are TRBV7-9 and TRBJ2-7; TRBD2 agrees at 7 bases. Germline V gene sequence: CDR1 SEHNR, CDR2 FQNEAQ (reference sequence). There are 16 residues in the CDR3. After removal of 5 bases from V and 1 base from J, the junction contained 11 bases not matched to a gene. The CDR3 is CASSQRDYLGSYEQYF. The CDR3 bases are TGTGCCAGCAGCCAAAGGGACTATCTTGGGTCCTACGAGCAGTACTTC.

This clone was recorded a few times. V is TRBV5-6 and J is TRBJ1-5; D uncertain. Germline V gives CDR1 SGHDT, CDR2 YYEEEE. The CDR3 spans 15 residues. Trimming cost V 6 bases and J 0 bases, with 13 bases left between them. CDR3 in amino acids: CASTSGLYSNQPQHF. The CDR3 bases are TGTGCCAGCACCTCGGGTCTTTATAGCAATCAGCCCCAGCATTTT.

There are a few counts of this clone. The rearrangement joins TRBV6-1 to TRBJ1-2; 8 nucleotides align to TRBD1. Germline-derived CDR1 and CDR2 are MNHNS and SASEGT. Unmatched junction bases numbered 5, after V lost 4 bases and J lost 7 bases. The CDR3 length is 13 residues. This chain's CDR3 is CASSGTGNRGYTF. Written as DNA, the CDR3 is TGTGCCAGCAGTGGGACAGGGAACCGTGGCTACACCTTC.

This clone was detected only a few times. The chain carries TRBV30 and TRBJ1-2; D is ambiguous. The V end lost 2 bases, the J end lost 4 bases, and 8 bases lay between the germline ends. This CDR3 is 12 amino acids long. CDR1 is GTSNPN and CDR2 is SVGIG in the germline V gene (reference sequence). This chain's CDR3 is CAWSPSGYGYTF. The CDR3 DNA sequence: TGTGCCTGGAGTCCTAGCGGCTATGGCTACACCTTC.

This chain's CDR3 is CASSELEETQYF. CDR3 sequence (DNA): TGTGCCAGCAGTGAACTAGAAGAGACCCAGTACTTC. The gene calls are TRBV6-1 and TRBJ2-5; no clear D gene. From germline, CDR1 is MNHNS and CDR2 SASEGT. Trimming pared 2 bases from V and 3 bases from J, leaving 4 bases between. The length of the CDR3 is 12 residues.

This clone was seen once. This sequence joins TRBV10-2 and TRBJ2-1; 12 bases map to TRBD2. V lost 3 bases to trimming and J lost 5 bases; unmatched junction nucleotides: 5. CDR3 size: 16 residues. Germline V gene data show CDR1 as WSHSY and CDR2 as SAAADI. The CDR3 protein is CASSDPSGRGHNEQFF. CDR3 DNA sequence: TGCGCCAGCAGTGATCCTAGCGGGAGGGGACACAATGAGCAGTTCTTC.

The chain links TRBV5-4 to TRBJ1-2; a possible D gene is TRBD1 (6 bases). V was cut by 9 bases and J by 5 bases, with 14 bases left in between. The CDR3 is 12 residues long. The germline V gene encodes CDR1 SGHNT and CDR2 YYREEE (reference sequence). The CDR3 DNA is TGTGCCACCAGAAATACAGGGTATGGCTACACCTTC. Residues: CATRNTGYGYTF.